The T cell receptor (beta chain) under discussion was sequenced for a study of blood T cell repertoires in COVID-19. The length of the CDR3 is 15 residues. CDR1 LGHDT and CDR2 YNNKEL come from the germline V gene (reference sequence). The trim removed 5 bases at V and 9 bases at J, leaving 10 bases unmatched. The table came from immunoSEQ multiplex PCR; TCRdb's copy has only in-frame clones and leaves some out. The sample yields more than 200,000 clones, 84% seen once. The origin of this receptor is a woman of 80 years or more with COVID-19, enrolled during active disease. The sequenced material came from peripheral blood. V gene TRBV3-1 (or the pseudogene TRBV3-2) combines with J gene TRBJ2-4; 10 positions match TRBD1. The CDR3 spells CASSRGTGERSIQYF. DNA of the CDR3: TGTGCCAGCAGCAGGGGGACAGGGGAACGAAGCATTCAGTACTTC.